These 23 T cell receptor beta chains came from one sample sequenced in a study of early T cells in non-severe SARS-CoV-2 infection. From the 5' RACE reads, TCRdb called clonotypes with MiXCR, one entry per CDR3 protein. This table holds approximately 32,000 distinct CDR3 sequences, about 3.9% found once. Sequenced input: whole blood. Source of these receptors: an adult who was a healthcare worker with PCR-confirmed SARS-CoV-2 infection or an uninfected control (not recorded which).

This chain uses TRBV6-1 with TRBJ2-1; D unresolved. This CDR3 is 14 amino acids long. The germline V gene has CDR1 MNHNS and CDR2 SASEGT. The ends were cut back, 1 base at V and 5 bases at J, with 9 bases in the middle. The CDR3 sequence: CASSEVSSDNEQFF. The CDR3 coding sequence is TGTGCCAGCAGTGAAGTCAGCAGCGACAATGAGCAGTTCTTC.

V and J are TRBV3-1 and TRBJ2-3, with unresolved D. In germline, CDR1 is LGHDT, CDR2 YNNKEL (reference sequence). The germline V and J ends were trimmed by 2 bases and 4 bases, with 1 base remaining between them. The CDR3 is made up of 11 amino acids. The CDR3 bases are TGTGCCAGCAGCCAATCAGATACGCAGTATTTT. Its protein is CASSQSDTQYF.

This clonotype was found many times. The V gene is TRBV6-5, the J gene TRBJ2-7, with TRBD1 matching 9 bases. The CDR3 spans 16 residues. The germline gives CDR1 MNHEY, CDR2 SVGAGI. The trim removed 2 bases at V and 3 bases at J, leaving 8 bases unmatched. The CDR3 DNA is TGTGCCAGCAGTTACGGTTCGACAGGGGGTATCTACGAGCAGTACTTC. Translation: CASSYGSTGGIYEQYF.

The table lists this clonotype with many counts. V is TRBV29-1 and J is TRBJ2-7, with 7 nucleotides matching TRBD1. J lost 4 bases, V lost 6 bases, and 3 bases had no gene match. Germline V gene sequence: CDR1 SQVTM, CDR2 ANQGSEA. The CDR3 loop spans 11 amino acids. The chain's CDR3 is CSVTRGYEQYF. CDR3 sequence (DNA): TGCAGCGTCACCAGGGGGTACGAGCAGTACTTC.

This clonotype was recorded at least ten times. The rearrangement joins TRBV19 to TRBJ2-1, with 9 bases that match TRBD2. Germline V gives CDR1 LNHDA, CDR2 SQIVND (reference sequence). V shed 5 bases, J shed 5 bases, and the junction held 10 bases outside the gene matches. This CDR3 contains 16 residues. The CDR3 DNA is TGTGCCAGTAGTCCCCAAGCGGGAGGCTCGCACAATGAGCAGTTCTTC. Translation: CASSPQAGGSHNEQFF.

This clonotype has ten or more counts. The V call is TRBV7-9, the J call TRBJ1-1, with D maybe TRBD1 (6 bases). The V end lost 4 bases, the J end lost 5 bases, and 11 bases lay between the germline ends. The CDR3 is 13 residues long. Germline V gene sequence: CDR1 SEHNR, CDR2 FQNEAQ (reference sequence). The CDR3 DNA reads TGTGCCAGCAGCTGGGGGGGCGCAACTGAAGCTTTCTTT. Its protein is CASSWGGATEAFF.

At least ten counts were recorded for this clonotype. The chain has TRBV9 and TRBJ2-5, with D tentatively TRBD1 (6 bases). The CDR3 runs to 15 residues. CDR1 is SGDLS and CDR2 is YYNGEE in the germline V gene. Trimming removed 3 bases at V and 3 bases at J, with 15 bases between. CDR3 loop: CASSGTGTNKETQYF. In nucleotides, the CDR3 is TGTGCCAGCAGCGGAACCGGGACAAATAAAGAGACCCAGTACTTC. Based on the CDR3 plus reference TRBV9 and TRBJ2-5, the full variable domain is DSGVTQTPKHLITATGQRVTLRCSPRSGDLSVYWYQQSLDQGLQFLIQYYNGEERAKGNILERFSAQQFPDLHSELNLSSLELGDSALYFCASSGTGTNKETQYFGPGTRLLVL.

This clonotype occurred many times. V usage is TRBV11-2 and J usage is TRBJ2-5, with TRBD2 as a possible D gene (6 bases). Germline assignment: CDR1 SGHAT and CDR2 FQNNGV. Trimming left V 1 base short and J 4 bases short, with 7 bases between. The CDR3 runs to 13 residues. CDR3 sequence reads: CASSLAGGETQYF. The CDR3 nucleotides are TGTGCCAGCAGCTTAGCCGGGGGAGAGACCCAGTACTTC.

This clonotype was seen only a few times. V and J are TRBV7-9 and TRBJ2-4, with 9 bases lining up with TRBD1. Germline assignment: CDR1 SEHNR and CDR2 FQNEAQ (reference sequence). This CDR3 has 15 residues. J gave up 8 bases and V 6 bases, and 11 bases lay outside the gene matches. The DNA for the CDR3 is TGTGCCAGCAGTGATGGACAGGGGTACGCAGACATTCAGTACTTC. It yields the protein CASSDGQGYADIQYF.

Many counts were recorded for this clonotype. The chain joins TRBV24-1 to TRBJ2-5; 9 bases agree with TRBD1. The CDR3 covers 16 residues. J gave up 4 bases and V 4 bases, and 9 bases lay outside the gene matches. Germline assignment: CDR1 KGHDR and CDR2 SFDVKD. CDR3 residues: CATSDAGTGLIETQYF. CDR3 DNA: TGTGCCACCAGTGACGCCGGGACAGGGTTGATAGAGACCCAGTACTTC.

This clonotype has more than one count but fewer than ten. The chain links TRBV27 to TRBJ1-2; no clear D gene. CDR3 length equals 12 residues. V dropped 8 bases and J dropped 5 bases, with 12 bases sitting between them. Per the germline V gene, CDR1 is MNHEY and CDR2 is SMNVEV (reference sequence). In nucleotides, the CDR3 is TGTGCCAGCTGGAACTTTTCGTATGGCTACACCTTC. Its translation: CASWNFSYGYTF.

This clonotype was counted many times. The chain uses TRBV5-1 and TRBJ2-7, with TRBD1 identical over 10 bases. The trim removed 0 bases at V and 3 bases at J, leaving 9 bases unmatched. This CDR3 has 17 residues. The germline gives CDR1 SGHRS, CDR2 YFSETQ. The CDR3 DNA reads TGCGCCAGCAGCTTGGCTTTGACCGGGACAGGGGTCTACGAGCAGTACTTC. It codes for CASSLALTGTGVYEQYF.

The sample holds many counts of this clonotype. V gene TRBV5-1 combines with J gene TRBJ1-5; maybe TRBD1 (5 bases). The CDR3 has 14 residues. Germline values: CDR1 SGHRS, CDR2 YFSETQ. Trimming stripped 3 bases from V and 7 bases from J, with 14 bases between. The CDR3 reads CASSYYSGAQPQHF. CDR3 nucleotides: TGCGCCAGCAGCTACTACTCCGGGGCACAGCCCCAGCATTTT.

This clonotype showed up just a few times. This sequence joins TRBV9 and TRBJ2-7; 8 bases agree with TRBD2. This CDR3 has 15 amino acids. Germline CDR1 reads SGDLS; CDR2 reads YYNGEE. Trimming at V came to 0 bases and at J to 4 bases, leaving 6 bases not matched to a gene. CDR3 sequence: CASSVEVSGTYEQYF. CDR3 sequence (DNA): TGTGCCAGCAGCGTAGAGGTTAGCGGGACTTACGAGCAGTACTTC. The complete variable domain, with remaining parts taken from reference TRBV9 and TRBJ2-7, reads DSGVTQTPKHLITATGQRVTLRCSPRSGDLSVYWYQQSLDQGLQFLIQYYNGEERAKGNILERFSAQQFPDLHSELNLSSLELGDSALYFCASSVEVSGTYEQYFGPGTRLTVT.

This clonotype was observed at least ten times. V and J are TRBV3-1 and TRBJ1-2; weak D call: TRBD1 (5 bases). Trimming left V 0 bases short and J 8 bases short, with 16 bases between. The CDR3 is 15 amino acids. The germline CDR1 and CDR2 sequences are LGHDT and YNNKEL (reference sequence). CDR3 coding DNA: TGTGCCAGCAGCCAAGATGCAGCACAGGCTGGAGGCTACACCTTC. Translation: CASSQDAAQAGGYTF. The complete variable domain, with remaining parts taken from reference TRBV3-1 and TRBJ1-2, reads DTAVSQTPKYLVTQMGNDKSIKCEQNLGHDTMYWYKQDSKKFLKIMFSYNNKELIINETVPNRFSPKSPDKAHLNLHINSLELGDSAVYFCASSQDAAQAGGYTFGSGTRLTVV.

This sequence joins TRBV20-1 and TRBJ2-2, with unresolved D. Germline V gene data show CDR1 as DFQATT and CDR2 as SNEGSKA (reference sequence). Between the trimmed V and J ends, which lost 6 bases and 2 bases, there was a span of 16 bases. The CDR3 consists of 15 residues. This CDR3 reads CSAASRTFNTGELFF. The CDR3 DNA reads TGCAGTGCCGCGTCCAGAACTTTTAACACCGGGGAGCTGTTTTTT.

In this sample, this clonotype turned up many times. The J gene is TRBJ2-5, the V gene TRBV7-2; D uncertain. The ends were cut back, 1 base at V and 5 bases at J, with 11 bases in the middle. CDR1 is SGHTA, CDR2 FQGNSA, per germline. The CDR3 is made up of 14 amino acids. The CDR3 coding sequence is TGTGCCAGCAGCTTAGGCAAGTCAGGCGAGACCCAGTACTTC. Translation: CASSLGKSGETQYF.

This clonotype was found many times. This rearrangement joins TRBV6-5 to TRBJ1-5; TRBD1 might be the D (5 bases). Trimming shortened V by 2 bases and J by 7 bases, and 9 bases separated the two germline ends. The CDR3 length is 13 residues. Germline V gene sequence: CDR1 MNHEY, CDR2 SVGAGI. As DNA, the CDR3 is TGTGCCAGCAGTTACGGTAGGGGACAGCCCCAGCATTTT. This encodes CASSYGRGQPQHF.

This clonotype is medium-sized. V usage is TRBV29-1 and J usage is TRBJ2-1; 7 positions agree with TRBD1. Germline CDR1 is SQVTM and CDR2 is ANQGSEA. The CDR3 runs to 12 residues. J was trimmed by 11 bases and V by 3 bases; bases with no gene match: 7. The DNA of the CDR3 is TGCAGCGTTGAGGACAGGCCAGGTCAGCAGTTCTTC. It codes for CSVEDRPGQQFF.

This rearrangement joins TRBV4-2 to TRBJ2-3; 8 bases are shared with TRBD2. V dropped 0 bases and J dropped 1; count of bases not matched to a gene: 0. This CDR3 is built from 15 residues. Germline V lookup: CDR1 LGHNA, CDR2 YNFKEQ. CDR3 bases: TGTGCCAGCAGCCAAGAGACTAGCGGCACAGATACGCAGTATTTT. Its protein product is CASSQETSGTDTQYF.

J is TRBJ2-5 and V is TRBV12-3 or TRBV12-4; the D gene is possibly TRBD2 (7 bases). The CDR3 has 15 amino acids. Trimming stripped 0 bases from V and 3 bases from J, with 11 bases between. This CDR3 is CASSLARGTKETQYF. The CDR3, as DNA: TGTGCCAGCAGTTTAGCGAGGGGGACTAAAGAGACCCAGTACTTC.

This clonotype was counted at least ten times. The chain joins TRBV7-3 to TRBJ1-1, with 7 bases fitting TRBD1. The CDR3 contains 13 residues. Germline V CDR1 and CDR2: SGHTA, FQGTGA. The V and J ends lost 6 bases and 4 bases, in that order; junction bases with no gene match: 5. CDR3 loop: CASSQGGSTEAFF. DNA for the CDR3: TGTGCCAGCAGTCAGGGGGGGAGCACTGAAGCTTTCTTT.

This clonotype was seen repeatedly, ten times or more. The CDR3 DNA sequence: TGTGCCTCCGGGACGGGGCTTCAGCCCCAGCATTTT. It specifies CASGTGLQPQHF. V usage is TRBV30 and J usage is TRBJ1-5; D is possibly TRBD1 (5 bases). With 7 bases removed from V and 6 bases from J, the gap between germline ends came to 13 bases. Germline CDR1 reads GTSNPN; CDR2 reads SVGIG (reference sequence). The CDR3 is 12 amino acids.